These 13 T cell receptor beta chains were sequenced from one sample in a study of shared clonotypes between healthy human individuals. Using immunoSEQ multiplex PCR, the repertoire was profiled, and TCRdb retains in-frame clones only, with some absent. The sample lists 550,000 to 850,000 clones; 74% were seen once. The specimen was memory CD4+ T cells sorted from blood. Subset: CD45RA-negative fraction. These receptors all come from a woman aged 30 to 39 in good health.

The J gene is TRBJ1-1, the V gene TRBV28; D unresolved. Between the trimmed V and J ends, which lost 3 bases and 0 bases, there was a span of 8 bases. Germline V gives CDR1 MDHEN, CDR2 SYDVKM. The CDR3 loop spans 14 amino acids. Here the CDR3 reads CASSLVRMNTEAFF. DNA for the CDR3: TGTGCCAGCAGTTTGGTTAGAATGAACACTGAAGCTTTCTTT.

This chain joins TRBV11-2 and TRBJ2-5; the match to TRBD2 covers 7 bases. The CDR3 length is 14 residues. Germline lookup yields CDR1 SGHAT and CDR2 FQNNGV. J gave up 4 bases and V 5 bases, and 7 bases lay outside the gene matches. CDR3 region: CASSANVAGETQYF. The CDR3 DNA reads as TGTGCCAGCAGCGCGAATGTAGCGGGAGAGACCCAGTACTTC.

The chain recombines TRBV5-8 with TRBJ2-7, with D perhaps TRBD2 (7 bases). The CDR3 runs 20 residues. CDR1 and CDR2 from the germline V gene are SGHTS and YDEGEE. The germline V and J ends were trimmed by 7 bases and 0 bases, with 32 bases remaining between them. The CDR3 region has the DNA TGTGCCAGCCTACCGACAGGTGGTTTTCGAGGGAGGGTTAGCTCCTACGAGCAGTACTTC. Its protein product is CASLPTGGFRGRVSSYEQYF.

The table lists this clone with a count of one. The rearrangement links TRBV28 to TRBJ2-7, with TRBD2 as a possible D gene (6 bases). This CDR3 is 14 amino acids long. The V gene lost 8 bases and the J gene lost 3 bases, with 17 bases spanning the gap. Germline CDR1 reads MDHEN; CDR2 reads SYDVKM. In DNA, the CDR3 is TGTGCCAGCCGCCCAACGGGAGTTGACTACGAGCAGTACTTC. Its protein is CASRPTGVDYEQYF.

V is TRBV27 and J is TRBJ1-1; no clear D. V lost 5 bases to trimming and J lost 7 bases, with 14 bases between them. CDR1 is MNHEY, CDR2 SMNVEV, per germline (reference sequence). The CDR3 runs 13 residues. The chain's CDR3 is CASSPRVASEAFF. In DNA, the CDR3 is TGTGCCAGCAGTCCGCGGGTGGCGAGTGAAGCTTTCTTT.

In regard to this clone: This sample includes further DNA sequences coding for the same CDR3. The genes are TRBV6-5 and TRBJ2-1; 8 nucleotides match TRBD2. Per germline, CDR1 MNHEY and CDR2 SVGAGI. Losses at the gene ends were 3 bases for V and 0 bases for J; bases not matched to a gene: 4. The CDR3 has 16 residues. The CDR3 sequence: CASSYRSGSSYNEQFF. CDR3 bases: TGTGCCAGCAGTTATAGGAGCGGGAGCTCCTACAATGAGCAGTTCTTC.

This sequence joins TRBV19 and TRBJ2-1; D is possibly TRBD1 (6 bases). Trimming pared 1 base from V and 4 bases from J, leaving 20 bases between. The germline gives CDR1 LNHDA, CDR2 SQIVND (reference sequence). This CDR3 has 18 amino acids. The chain's CDR3 is CASSIVGRWAGEYNEQFF. DNA of the CDR3: TGTGCCAGTAGTATAGTAGGTCGGTGGGCAGGGGAGTACAATGAGCAGTTCTTC.

The V and J genes are TRBV5-1 and TRBJ1-2, with 7 bases lining up with TRBD1. The junction had 4 bases not matched to a gene; V was cut back by 4 bases and J by 4 bases. The CDR3 is 13 residues long. Germline CDR1 is SGHRS and CDR2 is YFSETQ. The CDR3 spells CASSRDSLYGYTF. As DNA, the CDR3 is TGCGCCAGCAGCCGGGACAGTCTCTATGGCTACACCTTC.

The chain is built from TRBV7-9 and TRBJ2-5; no reliable D call. The CDR3 sequence is 11 residues long. The germline gives CDR1 SEHNR, CDR2 FQNEAQ (reference sequence). Trimming cost V 5 bases and J 5 bases, with 6 bases left between them. The CDR3 region has the DNA TGTGCCAGCAGCCATTATGAGACCCAGTACTTC. As protein: CASSHYETQYF.

This chain connects TRBV21-1 to TRBJ2-7; no DNA check was done on the table's D call, TRBD2. TRBV21-1 is a recognized pseudogene. This CDR3 comprises 14 residues. The CDR3: CASSKAEATYEQYF. The CDR3 region has the DNA TGTGCCAGCAGCAAAGCTGAGGCCACCTACGAGCAGTACTTC.

The V gene is TRBV27, the J gene TRBJ2-5; 9 bases match TRBD2. The J call could be wrong; TRBJ2-7 is a better fit for the DNA end. The CDR3 consists of 17 residues. Germline V lookup: CDR1 MNHEY, CDR2 SMNVEV (reference sequence). This CDR3 reads CASSLVSGLAGSYEQYF. The CDR3 bases are TGTGCCAGCAGTTTAGTCTCGGGGCTAGCGGGATCCTACGAGCAGTACTTC.

This clone was recorded at least ten times. The chain combines TRBV5-1 with TRBJ1-1; 8 nucleotides match TRBD1. The CDR3 extends over 14 amino acids. V gave up 0 bases and J gave up 11 bases; unmatched junction bases: 9. Germline V gene lookup returns CDR1 SGHRS and CDR2 YFSETQ. The CDR3 nucleotides read TGCGCCAGCAGCTTGGCTCAGGGGGCAAAGGCCGCTTTCTTT. Amino acids: CASSLAQGAKAAFF.

V gene TRBV6-1 combines with J gene TRBJ2-7; 7 bases align to TRBD2. V lost 6 bases and J lost 2; bases outside the gene matches: 7. The CDR3 runs 14 residues. The germline V gene has CDR1 MNHNS and CDR2 SASEGT. This CDR3 is CASRAASGTYEQYF. The CDR3, as DNA: TGTGCCAGCAGGGCGGCCAGCGGGACCTACGAGCAGTACTTC.